The TCR beta chain described here comes from a study of T cells after yellow fever vaccination. The sample holds a few counts of this clonotype. Via MiXCR, TCRdb re-called the 5' RACE reads, giving one row per CDR3 protein. The sample includes some 110,000 distinct CDR3 sequences, 6.5% to 8% of them seen just once. CDR1 is SEHNR, CDR2 FQNEAQ, per germline (reference sequence). Trimming took 4 bases from V and 6 from J; bases not matched to a gene: 8. CDR3 length equals 14 residues. The input for sequencing was CD4+ T cells sorted from PBMCs, taken about 10 days after the first yellow fever vaccination. The chain links TRBV7-9 to TRBJ1-2, with 7 bases aligning to TRBD1. The clonotype comes from a man between 18 and 35 years old who received the YFV17D yellow fever vaccine. CDR3 sequence reads: CASSSRQGLDGYTF. DNA for the CDR3: TGTGCCAGCAGCTCCAGACAGGGCTTAGATGGCTACACCTTC.